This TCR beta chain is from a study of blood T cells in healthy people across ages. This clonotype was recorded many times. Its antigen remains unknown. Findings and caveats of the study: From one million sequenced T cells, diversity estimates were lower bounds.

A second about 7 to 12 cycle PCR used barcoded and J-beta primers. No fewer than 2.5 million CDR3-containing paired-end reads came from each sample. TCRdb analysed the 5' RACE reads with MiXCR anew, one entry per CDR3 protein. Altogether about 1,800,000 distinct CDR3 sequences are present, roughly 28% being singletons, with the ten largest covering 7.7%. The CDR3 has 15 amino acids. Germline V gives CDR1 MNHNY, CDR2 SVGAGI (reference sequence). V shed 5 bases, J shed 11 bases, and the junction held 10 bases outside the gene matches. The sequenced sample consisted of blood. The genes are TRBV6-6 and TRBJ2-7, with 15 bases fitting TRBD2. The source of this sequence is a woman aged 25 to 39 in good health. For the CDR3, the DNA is TGTGCCAGCAGTCCCGGACTAGCGGGGGGGAGCGGGGAGTACTTC. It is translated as CASSPGLAGGSGEYF.